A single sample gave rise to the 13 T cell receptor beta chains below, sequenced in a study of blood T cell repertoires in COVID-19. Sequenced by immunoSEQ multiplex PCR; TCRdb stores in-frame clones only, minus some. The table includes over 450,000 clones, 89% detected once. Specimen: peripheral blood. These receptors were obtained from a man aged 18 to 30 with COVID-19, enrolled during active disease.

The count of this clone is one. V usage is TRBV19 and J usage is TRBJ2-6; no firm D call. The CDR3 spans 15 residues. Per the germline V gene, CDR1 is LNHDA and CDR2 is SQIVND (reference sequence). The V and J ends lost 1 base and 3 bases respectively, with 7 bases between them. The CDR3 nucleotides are TGTGCCAGTAGTATAGCCGGGTTTGGGGCCAACGTCCTGACTTTC. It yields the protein CASSIAGFGANVLTF.

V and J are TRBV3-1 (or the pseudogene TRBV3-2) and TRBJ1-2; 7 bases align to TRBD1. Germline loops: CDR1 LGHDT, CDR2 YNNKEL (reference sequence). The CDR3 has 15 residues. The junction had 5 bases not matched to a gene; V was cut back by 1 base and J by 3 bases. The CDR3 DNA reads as TGTGCCAGCAGCCAAGCACGACAGGGTGACTATGGCTACACCTTC. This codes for CASSQARQGDYGYTF.

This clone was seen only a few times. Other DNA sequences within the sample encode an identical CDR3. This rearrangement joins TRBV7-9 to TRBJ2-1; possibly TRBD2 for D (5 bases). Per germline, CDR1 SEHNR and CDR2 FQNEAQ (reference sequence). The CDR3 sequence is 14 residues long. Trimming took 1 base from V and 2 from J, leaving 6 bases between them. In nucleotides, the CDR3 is TGTGCCAGCAGCTTAGGAGGGCCCTACAATGAGCAGTTCTTC. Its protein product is CASSLGGPYNEQFF.

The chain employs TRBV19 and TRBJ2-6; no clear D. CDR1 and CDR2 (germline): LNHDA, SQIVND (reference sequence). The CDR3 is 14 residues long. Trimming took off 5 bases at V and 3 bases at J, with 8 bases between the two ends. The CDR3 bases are TGTGCCAGTAGTGAGGTTTTTGGGGCCAACGTCCTGACTTTC. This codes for CASSEVFGANVLTF. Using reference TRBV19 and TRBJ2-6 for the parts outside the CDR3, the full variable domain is DGGITQSPKYLFRKEGQNVTLSCEQNLNHDAMYWYRQDPGQGLRLIYYSQIVNDFQKGDIAEGYSVSREKKESFPLTVTSAQKNPTAFYLCASSEVFGANVLTFGAGSRLTVL.

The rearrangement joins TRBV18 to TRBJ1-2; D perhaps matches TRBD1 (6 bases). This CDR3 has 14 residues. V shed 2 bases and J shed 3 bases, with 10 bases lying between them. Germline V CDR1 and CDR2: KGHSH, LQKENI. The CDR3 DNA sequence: TGTGCCAGCTCACCAAGGGAGGGGGACTATGGCTACACCTTC. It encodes CASSPREGDYGYTF.

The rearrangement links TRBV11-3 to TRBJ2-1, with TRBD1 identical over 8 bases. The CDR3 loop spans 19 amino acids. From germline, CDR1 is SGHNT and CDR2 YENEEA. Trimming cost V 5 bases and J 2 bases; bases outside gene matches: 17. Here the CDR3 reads CASSPRRAPGGATYNEQFF. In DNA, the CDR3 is TGTGCCAGCAGCCCCCGACGGGCCCCAGGGGGCGCGACCTACAATGAGCAGTTCTTC.

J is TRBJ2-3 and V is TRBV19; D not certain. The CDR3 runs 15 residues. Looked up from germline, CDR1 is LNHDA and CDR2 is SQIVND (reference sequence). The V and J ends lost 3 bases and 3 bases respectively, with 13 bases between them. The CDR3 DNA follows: TGTGCCAGTAGTATTTCCTTAGACACTACAGATACGCAGTATTTT. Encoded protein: CASSISLDTTDTQYF.

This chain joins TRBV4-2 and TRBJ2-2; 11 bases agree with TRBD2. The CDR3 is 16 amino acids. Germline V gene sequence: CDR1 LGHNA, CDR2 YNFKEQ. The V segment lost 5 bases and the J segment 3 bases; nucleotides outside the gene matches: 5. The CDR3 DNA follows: TGTGCCAGCAGCAATCTAGCGGGGGGTCACACCGGGGAGCTGTTTTTT. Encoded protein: CASSNLAGGHTGELFF.

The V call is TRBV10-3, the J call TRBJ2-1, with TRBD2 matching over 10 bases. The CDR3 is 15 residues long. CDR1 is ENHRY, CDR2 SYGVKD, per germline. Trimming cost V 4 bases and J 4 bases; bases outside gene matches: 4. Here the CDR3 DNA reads TGTGCCATCAGTGGGACTAGCGGAAATTACAATGAGCAGTTCTTC. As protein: CAISGTSGNYNEQFF.

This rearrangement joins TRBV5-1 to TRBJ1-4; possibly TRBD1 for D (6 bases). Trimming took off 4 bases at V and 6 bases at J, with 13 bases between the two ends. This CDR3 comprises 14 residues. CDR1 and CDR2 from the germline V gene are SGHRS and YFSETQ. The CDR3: CASSKQGRHEKLFF. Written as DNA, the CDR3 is TGCGCCAGCAGCAAACAGGGTCGGCATGAAAAACTGTTTTTT.

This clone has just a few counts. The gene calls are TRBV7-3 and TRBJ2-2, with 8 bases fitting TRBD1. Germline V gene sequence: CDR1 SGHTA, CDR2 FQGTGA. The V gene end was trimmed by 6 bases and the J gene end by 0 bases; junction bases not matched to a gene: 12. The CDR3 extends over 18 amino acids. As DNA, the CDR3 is TGTGCCAGCAGACCCCGAGGAGGGACAGGTGCGAACACCGGGGAGCTGTTTTTT. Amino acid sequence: CASRPRGGTGANTGELFF.

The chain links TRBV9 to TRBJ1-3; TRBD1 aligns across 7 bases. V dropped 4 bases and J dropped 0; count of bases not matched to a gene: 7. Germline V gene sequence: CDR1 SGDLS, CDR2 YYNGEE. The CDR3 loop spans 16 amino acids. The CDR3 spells CASSFRQGGSGNTIYF. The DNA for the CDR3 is TGTGCCAGCAGCTTTCGACAGGGCGGCTCTGGAAACACCATATATTTT.

In nucleotides, the CDR3 is TGCGCCAGCAGCGCTGGTCCAGGAAGCACAGATACGCAGTATTTT. This codes for CASSAGPGSTDTQYF. The V and J genes are TRBV5-1 and TRBJ2-3; D call uncertain. The CDR3 spans 15 residues. Germline V gene lookup returns CDR1 SGHRS and CDR2 YFSETQ. V lost 4 bases to trimming and J lost 0 bases, with 12 bases between them. Filled out from reference TRBV5-1 and TRBJ2-3, the complete variable domain reads KAGVTQTPRYLIKTRGQQVTLSCSPISGHRSVSWYQQTPGQGLQFLFEYFSETQRNKGNFPGRFSGRQFSNSRSEMNVSTLELGDSALYLCASSAGPGSTDTQYFGPGTRLTVL.